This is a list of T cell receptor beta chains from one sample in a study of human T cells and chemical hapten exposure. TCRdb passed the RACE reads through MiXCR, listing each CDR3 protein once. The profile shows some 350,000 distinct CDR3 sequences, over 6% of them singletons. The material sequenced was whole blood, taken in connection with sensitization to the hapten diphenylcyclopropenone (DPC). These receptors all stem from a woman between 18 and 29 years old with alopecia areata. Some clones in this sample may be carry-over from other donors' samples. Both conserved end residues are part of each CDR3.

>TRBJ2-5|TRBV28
CAISLEQETQYF
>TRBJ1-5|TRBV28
CASSFSPVGQRPQHF
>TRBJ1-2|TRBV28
CASSFMGTVTNGYTF
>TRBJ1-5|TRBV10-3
CAISVKERQPQHF
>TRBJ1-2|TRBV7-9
CASSNPGGPIDGYTF
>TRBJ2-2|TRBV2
CASGTQNTGELFF
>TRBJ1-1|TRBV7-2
CASSRVGGTEAFF
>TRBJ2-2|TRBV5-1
CASSLEGQGATGELFF
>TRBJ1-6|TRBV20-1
CSARWERTGRSTDSPLHF
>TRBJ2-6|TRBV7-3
CASSLTGLRSGANVLTF
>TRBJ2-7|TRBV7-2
CASSLWGQGLRSEQYF
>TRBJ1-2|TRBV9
CASSGQGSYGYTF
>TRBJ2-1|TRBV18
CASSPKRQDGEQFF
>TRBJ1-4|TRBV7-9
CASSPIGTGEKLFF
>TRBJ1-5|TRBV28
CASRTTGINQPQHF
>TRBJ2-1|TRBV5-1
CASSPERGGRGEQFF
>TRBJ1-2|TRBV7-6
CASSLGTRESGYTF
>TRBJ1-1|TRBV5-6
CASSFSFLTGTEAFF
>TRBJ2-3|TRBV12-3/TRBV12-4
CASSFWVDTQYF
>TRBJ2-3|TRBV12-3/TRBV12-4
CASSPNPGLAGSDTQYF
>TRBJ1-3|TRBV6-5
CASSQHSGNTIYF
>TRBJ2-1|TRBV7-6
CASSFLPNEQFF
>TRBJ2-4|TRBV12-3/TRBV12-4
CASRGSGDGIQYF
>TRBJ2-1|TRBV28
CASSLEGDSRNEQFF
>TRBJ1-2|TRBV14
CASSQDPRDRGRYGYTF
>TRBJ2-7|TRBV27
CASSSTTLKQYF
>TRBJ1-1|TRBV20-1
CSARDPFGGIEAFF
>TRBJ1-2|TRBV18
CASSPTGQDGYTF
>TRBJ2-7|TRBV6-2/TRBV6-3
CASSRPGLTYEQYF
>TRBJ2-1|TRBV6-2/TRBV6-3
CASSYEAGTFF
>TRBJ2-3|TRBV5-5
CASRLAGAADTQYF
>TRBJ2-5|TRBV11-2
CASSARQGAGTQYF
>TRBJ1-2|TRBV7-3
CASSPNGANYGYTF
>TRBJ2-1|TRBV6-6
CASRPGLANEQFF
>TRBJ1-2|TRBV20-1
CSARKGLYGYTF
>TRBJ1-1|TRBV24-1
CATSDGEAFF
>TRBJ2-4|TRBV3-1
CASSHKREWTRAKNIQYF
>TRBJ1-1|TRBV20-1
CSARVQLNTEAFF
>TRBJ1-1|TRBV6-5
CASSPAGSEAFF
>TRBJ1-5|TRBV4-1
CASSTTDMRQPQHF
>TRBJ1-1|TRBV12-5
CASALRGDTEAFF
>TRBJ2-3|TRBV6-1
CASSEGDRDADTQYF
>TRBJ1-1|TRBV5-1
CASNNRGRKENTEAFF
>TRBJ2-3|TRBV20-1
CSASPIAGLGDTQYF
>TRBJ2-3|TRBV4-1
CASSQDSRSWVAATDTQYF
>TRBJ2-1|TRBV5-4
CASRSQRGAGEFF
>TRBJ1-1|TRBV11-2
CASTQRLGLNTEAFF
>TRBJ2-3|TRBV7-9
CASSSTGPQGSTDTQYF
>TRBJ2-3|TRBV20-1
CSAPKGFSTDTQYF
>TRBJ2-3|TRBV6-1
CASSEYGGGAYDTQYF
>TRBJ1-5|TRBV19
CASSIVDVLQPQHF
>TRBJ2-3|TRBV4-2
CASSQADRGSTDTQYF
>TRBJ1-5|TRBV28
CATSLGGGNQPQHF
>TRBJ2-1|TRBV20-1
CSARVKSLYNEQFF